What follows is one T cell receptor beta chain and its context. Produced via immunoSEQ multiplex PCR; TCRdb's table is partial and in-frame only. The sample lists about 30,000 clones, about 92% occurring once. Losses at the gene ends were 6 bases for V and 0 bases for J; bases not matched to a gene: 3. The CDR3 length is 14 residues. Germline V gene sequence: CDR1 LNHDA, CDR2 SQIVND (reference sequence). The entry originates in a study of T cell changes during pregnancy in multiple sclerosis. This rearrangement joins TRBV19 to TRBJ1-1; 8 positions agree with TRBD1. The receptor was isolated from a female donor with multiple sclerosis, enrolled in a pregnancy study. The sample was CD4+ T cells from peripheral blood mononuclear cells, taken after pregnancy. For the CDR3, the DNA is TGTGCCAGTAGGCCGGGACAGGTGAACACTGAAGCTTTCTTT. Protein: CASRPGQVNTEAFF.